This T cell receptor beta chain derives from a study of shared clonotypes between healthy human individuals. Findings and limits, study-wide: Despite large depth, sorted-subset datasets appeared incompletely sequenced. Clonotype sharing among donors was expected to depend on sequencing depth. When compared with the clonotypes that were shared by all four sorted-subset donors, the non-shared clonotypes turned out to have lower generation probabilities.

Original data processing: Sequence data from immunoSEQ were junction-only and lacked quality scores; consequently, filtering differed. The data were produced by immunoSEQ multiplex PCR, yet TCRdb's version contains in-frame clones alone and is incomplete. V and J calls and clone size are as listed in that table; D and trimming were resolved from the DNA. The sample lists 2 million to 3 million clones; around nine tenths were seen once. With V trimmed by 0 bases and J by 7 bases, 4 bases remained unmatched. CDR3 length: 14 residues. Per germline, CDR1 SGHRS and CDR2 YFSETQ. Of note for this clone: Its target is not known.

Input material: naive CD4+ T cells sorted from blood. Subset denoted: CD45RA+ positively selected. This chain uses TRBV5-1 with TRBJ2-3; 8 nucleotides match TRBD2. The origin of this receptor is a man aged 18 to 29 in good health. CDR3 region: CASSLAGTRNTQYF. The CDR3 region has the DNA TGCGCCAGCAGCTTGGCTGGGACTAGAAATACGCAGTATTTT.